This T cell receptor (beta chain) originates from a study of beta chain features in type 1 diabetes. For the study at large: Age, gender and cell yields were alike across patients and healthy donors.

This clone was counted a few times. The single heparinised draw taken from each donor contained roughly 110 mL of blood on average. Between the trimmed V and J ends, which lost 0 bases and 4 bases, there was a span of 12 bases. Germline CDR1 SGDLS, CDR2 YYNGEE. This CDR3 region has 15 residues. The whole isolated RNA underwent reverse transcription, so sequencing captured expressed TCRB transcripts. The average output of naive, central memory and regulatory T cell samples was approximately 3.8 million reads. TCRdb's copy holds only in-frame clones and misses some; the assay was immunoSEQ multiplex PCR. Of under 450,000 clones listed, about 15% are singletons.

This receptor was obtained from a man in his thirties or forties in good health. The chain joins TRBV9 to TRBJ2-3, with D possibly TRBD2 on 7 matching bases. Specimen: naive CD4+ T cells from blood. The CDR3 coding sequence is TGTGCCAGCAGCGTAGAGCGGGGACAATCAGATACGCAGTATTTT. Translated, it gives CASSVERGQSDTQYF.